The 30 T cell receptor beta chains reported below all come from one sample, sequenced in a study of Ad26.COV2.S vaccination and SARS-CoV-2 variants. Libraries were prepared by immunoSEQ multiplex PCR; TCRdb keeps only in-frame clonotypes and omits some of them. The data contain 250,000 or so clones, roughly 85% of them singletons. Treatment reported: around 19 received Ad26.COV2.S at low or high dose, single or two shots; several received placebo; per-sample allocation not given. The investigators took samples on day 63 after the first vaccine or placebo injection. Sequences were derived from peripheral blood, sampled in a trial of Ad26.COV2.S vaccine versus placebo. Source of these receptors: a person between 18 and 65 years old who received the Ad26.COV2.S COVID-19 vaccine or a placebo.

This rearrangement joins TRBV15 to TRBJ1-3; no definite D call. The CDR3 is made up of 15 amino acids. Trimming removed 0 bases from V and 4 bases from J, with 10 bases in between. Looked up from germline, CDR1 is LNHNV and CDR2 is YYDKDF (reference sequence). The CDR3 DNA reads as TGTGCCACCAGCAGAGATATCGGGATCGGAAACACCATATATTTT. Encoded protein: CATSRDIGIGNTIYF.

The genes are TRBV7-3 and TRBJ2-1, with TRBD2 as a possible D gene (7 bases). V gave up 4 bases and J gave up 6 bases, with 10 bases separating them. The CDR3 length is 13 residues. The germline V gene encodes CDR1 SGHTA and CDR2 FQGTGA. CDR3 loop: CASSSGGLNEQFF. CDR3 sequence (DNA): TGTGCCAGCAGCTCCGGGGGGCTCAATGAGCAGTTCTTC. Full variable domain (outside the CDR3, taken from reference TRBV7-3 and TRBJ2-1): GAGVSQTPSNKVTEKGKYVELRCDPISGHTALYWYRQSLGQGPEFLIYFQGTGAADDSGLPNDRFFAVRPEGSVSTLKIQRTERGDSAVYLCASSSGGLNEQFFGPGTRLTVL.

V gene TRBV9 combines with J gene TRBJ2-5; 10 bases agree with TRBD2. Germline trimming cut 0 bases from V and 3 bases from J; bases unmatched to any gene: 2. The CDR3 runs to 15 residues. Germline lookup yields CDR1 SGDLS and CDR2 YYNGEE. The CDR3 region is CASSVDGTSEETQYF. The CDR3 bases are TGTGCCAGCAGCGTAGACGGGACTAGCGAAGAGACCCAGTACTTC.

The chain combines TRBV15 with TRBJ1-2; no firm D call. V was pared by 1 base and J by 0 bases, with 12 bases between. The V gene's germline CDR1 is LNHNV and CDR2 YYDKDF (reference sequence). This CDR3 is 16 amino acids long. DNA for the CDR3: TGTGCCACCAGCAGAGGGAATAAGGCAGCTAACTATGGCTACACCTTC. Residues: CATSRGNKAANYGYTF.

CDR3 region: CASSPRTGWGSTEAFF. Written as DNA, the CDR3 is TGTGCCAGCAGTCCGCGGACAGGATGGGGGAGCACTGAAGCTTTCTTT. The V and J genes are TRBV27 and TRBJ1-1; 7 bases map to TRBD1. The germline CDR1 and CDR2 sequences are MNHEY and SMNVEV (reference sequence). CDR3 size: 16 residues. V gave up 5 bases and J gave up 4 bases; unmatched junction bases: 13.

The rearrangement joins TRBV14 to TRBJ2-5, with D possibly being TRBD1 or TRBD2 (6 bases each). V was clipped by 3 bases and J by 2 bases, with 13 bases between them. This CDR3 region has 15 residues. The germline gives CDR1 SGHDN, CDR2 FVKESK. The CDR3 DNA reads as TGTGCCAGCAGCCAGGGGGGCGCGGGGCAAGAGACCCAGTACTTC. Translating gives CASSQGGAGQETQYF.

This chain links TRBV20-1 with TRBJ2-1, with a tentative D call TRBD1 (6 bases). The CDR3 consists of 14 residues. Germline CDR1 reads DFQATT; CDR2 reads SNEGSKA (reference sequence). The V gene lost 3 bases and the J gene lost 8 bases, with 17 bases spanning the gap. CDR3 DNA: TGCAGTGCTAGTCAGACAGGAAAATTAGATGAGCAGTTCTTC. Its translation is CSASQTGKLDEQFF.

This rearrangement joins TRBV15 to TRBJ1-4, with D perhaps TRBD1 (6 bases). Trimming took 3 bases from V and 0 from J, leaving 11 bases between them. The CDR3 extends over 16 amino acids. CDR1 is LNHNV, CDR2 YYDKDF, per germline (reference sequence). The CDR3 DNA sequence: TGTGCCACCAGCAGGGGACAAACGGCAACTAATGAAAAACTGTTTTTT. Amino acids: CATSRGQTATNEKLFF.

This chain connects TRBV19 to TRBJ2-7; 9 bases are shared with TRBD1. The CDR3 runs 14 residues. The J segment lost 6 bases and the V segment lost 7 bases, leaving 10 bases of the junction unmatched. Germline V CDR1 and CDR2: LNHDA, SQIVND (reference sequence). CDR3 sequence reads: CASKAGTGSLEQYF. The CDR3 DNA follows: TGTGCCAGTAAGGCCGGGACAGGGTCCCTCGAGCAGTACTTC.

The chain uses TRBV2 and TRBJ1-5, with no clear D. The germline V gene encodes CDR1 SNHLY and CDR2 FYNNEI. V was pared by 0 bases and J by 9 bases, with 12 bases between. The CDR3 covers 14 residues. The CDR3 loop reads CASSEATPLMPQHF. The CDR3 DNA is TGTGCCAGCAGTGAAGCGACACCATTGATGCCCCAGCATTTT. The full variable domain, with the rest looked up from reference TRBV2 and TRBJ1-5, is EPEVTQTPSHQVTQMGQEVILRCVPISNHLYFYWYRQILGQKVEFLVSFYNNEISEKSEIFDDQFSVERPDGSNFTLKIRSTKLEDSAMYFCASSEATPLMPQHFGDGTRLSIL.

This clone appeared once. The DNA of the CDR3 is TGTGCCAGCAGCGTAGACTCCCATTACAATGAGCAGTTCTTC. Residues: CASSVDSHYNEQFF. The V gene is TRBV9, the J gene TRBJ2-1, with D unresolved. The CDR3 runs 14 residues. Germline-derived CDR1 and CDR2 are SGDLS and YYNGEE. The ends were cut back, 0 bases at V and 4 bases at J, with 8 bases in the middle.

The V call is TRBV2, the J call TRBJ1-2; 12 bases fit TRBD1. The CDR3 length is 15 residues. In germline, CDR1 is SNHLY, CDR2 FYNNEI. The V segment lost 4 bases and the J segment 7 bases; nucleotides outside the gene matches: 7. CDR3 residues: CASSGGTGGVGGYTF. CDR3 bases: TGTGCCAGCAGTGGAGGGACAGGGGGCGTGGGTGGCTACACCTTC.

This rearrangement joins TRBV7-9 to TRBJ2-5; 9 bases are shared with TRBD2. CDR3 length: 16 residues. The germline V gene encodes CDR1 SEHNR and CDR2 FQNEAQ (reference sequence). V trimming: 3 bases; J trimming: 2 bases; junction bases outside the gene matches: 7. The CDR3 sequence: CASSFPTSGHQETQYF. CDR3 DNA: TGTGCCAGCAGCTTCCCGACTAGCGGCCATCAAGAGACCCAGTACTTC.

The J gene is TRBJ2-2, the V gene TRBV28; TRBD1 aligns across 7 bases. Unmatched junction bases numbered 8, after V lost 6 bases and J lost 4 bases. CDR3 size: 15 residues. Germline CDR1 reads MDHEN; CDR2 reads SYDVKM. CDR3 residues: CASRNTGVRTGELFF. The CDR3 region has the DNA TGTGCCAGCAGAAATACAGGGGTGCGCACCGGGGAGCTGTTTTTT.

A note on this clone: The identical CDR3 is also encoded by other nucleotide sequences in the sample. This chain joins TRBV6-5 and TRBJ2-2; D is undetermined. The V end was cut by 3 bases, the J end by 1 base, with 3 bases between. This CDR3 has 13 amino acids. CDR1 MNHEY and CDR2 SVGAGI come from the germline V gene. The CDR3 loop reads CASSYENTGELFF. The CDR3 DNA sequence: TGTGCCAGCAGTTATGAGAACACCGGGGAGCTGTTTTTT.

The chain is built from TRBV28 and TRBJ1-1; D remains ambiguous. Germline assignment: CDR1 MDHEN and CDR2 SYDVKM. Between the trimmed V and J ends, which lost 3 bases and 4 bases, there was a span of 3 bases. There are 11 residues in the CDR3. The chain's CDR3 is CASSLTTEAFF. The CDR3 DNA is TGTGCCAGCAGTTTGACCACTGAAGCTTTCTTT.

The chain carries TRBV24-1 and TRBJ2-1; D is ambiguous. Trimming cost V 0 bases and J 8 bases, with 10 bases left between them. CDR3 length equals 14 residues. CDR1 and CDR2 from the germline V gene are KGHDR and SFDVKD. The CDR3 nucleotides are TGTGCCACCAGTGATTTGCGCAGCCTGGATGAGCAGTTCTTC. This sequence encodes CATSDLRSLDEQFF.

The CDR3 sequence: CASSSSGTSETQYF. In nucleotides, the CDR3 is TGTGCCAGCAGCTCCTCTGGGACCTCGGAGACCCAGTACTTC. The chain links TRBV7-9 to TRBJ2-5; possibly TRBD1 or TRBD2 for D (5 bases each). The CDR3 is 14 residues long. The germline V gene encodes CDR1 SEHNR and CDR2 FQNEAQ (reference sequence). The V end lost 4 bases, the J end lost 5 bases, and 14 bases lay between the germline ends.

The chain has TRBV19 and TRBJ2-7; D remains ambiguous. Germline V gene lookup returns CDR1 LNHDA and CDR2 SQIVND (reference sequence). The CDR3 is 12 amino acids. V lost 9 bases, J lost 0 bases, and 9 bases lay in between. The CDR3 here is CARTFFSYEQYV. The CDR3, as DNA: TGTGCCAGAACATTTTTCTCCTACGAGCAGTACGTC.

The chain couples TRBV10-2 to TRBJ2-5; 7 nucleotides line up with TRBD1. The CDR3 is made up of 13 amino acids. Germline V gene data show CDR1 as WSHSY and CDR2 as SAAADI. Trimming removed 8 bases from V and 2 bases from J; junction bases left unmatched: 5. CDR3 sequence reads: CASGGQRQETQYF. The CDR3 region has the DNA TGCGCCAGCGGGGGACAGCGGCAAGAGACCCAGTACTTC.

This rearrangement joins TRBV19 to TRBJ2-4; D is ambiguous. V was trimmed by 5 bases and J by 0 bases, leaving 14 bases between them. In germline, CDR1 is LNHDA, CDR2 SQIVND (reference sequence). The CDR3 sequence is 16 residues long. CDR3 loop: CASSVGVTAAKNIQYF. CDR3 sequence (DNA): TGTGCCAGTAGTGTAGGCGTCACGGCAGCCAAAAACATTCAGTACTTC.

The chain couples TRBV7-2 to TRBJ1-2; tentatively, D is TRBD1 (5 bases). V was trimmed by 1 base and J by 5 bases, leaving 11 bases between them. The CDR3 totals 14 residues. Germline V gene data show CDR1 as SGHTA and CDR2 as FQGNSA. The CDR3 DNA reads as TGTGCCAGCAGCTTAGACAGGTGGGGTTATGGCTACACCTTC. Protein: CASSLDRWGYGYTF. Complete variable domain (other parts from reference TRBV7-2 and TRBJ1-2): GAGVSQSPSNKVTEKGKDVELRCDPISGHTALYWYRQSLGQGLEFLIYFQGNSAPDKSGLPSDRFSAERTGGSVSTLTIQRTQQEDSAVYLCASSLDRWGYGYTFGSGTRLTVV.

CDR3 sequence reads: CASSQDQGGGELFF. CDR3 coding DNA: TGTGCCAGCAGCCAAGACCAGGGTGGCGGGGAGCTGTTTTTT. V is TRBV7-9 and J is TRBJ2-2, with D perhaps TRBD1 (5 bases). CDR1 and CDR2 (germline): SEHNR, FQNEAQ (reference sequence). Trimming cost V 5 bases and J 7 bases, with 14 bases left between them. The CDR3 runs 14 residues.

This chain uses TRBV5-1 with TRBJ1-1; possibly TRBD1 for D (6 bases). Per germline, CDR1 SGHRS and CDR2 YFSETQ. Trimming stripped 4 bases from V and 6 bases from J, with 10 bases between. This CDR3 spans 12 amino acids. CDR3 nucleotides: TGCGCCAGCAGCCCCAGGGGACCTGAAGCTTTCTTT. Protein product: CASSPRGPEAFF. The whole variable domain, remainder taken from reference TRBV5-1 and TRBJ1-1, is KAGVTQTPRYLIKTRGQQVTLSCSPISGHRSVSWYQQTPGQGLQFLFEYFSETQRNKGNFPGRFSGRQFSNSRSEMNVSTLELGDSALYLCASSPRGPEAFFGQGTRLTVV.

This clone has a single count. The chain links TRBV2 to TRBJ2-7, with a possible D match to TRBD1 (6 bases). The germline V gene encodes CDR1 SNHLY and CDR2 FYNNEI. The CDR3 totals 13 residues. V gave up 5 bases and J gave up 4 bases, with 12 bases separating them. The CDR3 loop reads CASSNDRTYEQYF. The DNA for the CDR3 is TGTGCCAGCAGTAACGACAGGACTTACGAGCAGTACTTC.

CDR3 coding DNA: TGTGCCAGCAGGAACCGCAGGGGTGAATCAACTGAAGCTTTCTTT. Its translation: CASRNRRGESTEAFF. The chain combines TRBV6-5 with TRBJ1-1; tentatively, D is TRBD1 (6 bases). V dropped 6 bases and J dropped 5 bases, with 19 bases sitting between them. The CDR3 loop spans 15 amino acids. Germline-derived CDR1 and CDR2 are MNHEY and SVGAGI.

This chain connects TRBV7-9 to TRBJ1-5; 9 bases align to TRBD1. V gave up 5 bases and J gave up 0 bases; unmatched junction bases: 8. Germline V gives CDR1 SEHNR, CDR2 FQNEAQ (reference sequence). This CDR3 has 17 amino acids. The CDR3 spells CASSQTGGPYSNQPQHF. CDR3 DNA sequence: TGTGCCAGCAGCCAGACAGGGGGGCCCTATAGCAATCAGCCCCAGCATTTT.

This clone was picked up a small number of times. The rearrangement joins TRBV27 to TRBJ1-6; D not resolved. Germline V gene data show CDR1 as MNHEY and CDR2 as SMNVEV (reference sequence). Trimming removed 0 bases from V and 10 bases from J, with 7 bases in between. CDR3 length equals 13 residues. In DNA form, the CDR3 reads TGTGCCAGCAGTTTATCGGAGAACTCACCCCTCCACTTT. Encoded protein: CASSLSENSPLHF.

J is TRBJ2-7 and V is TRBV6-5; 13 positions match TRBD2. The CDR3 spans 15 residues. Germline-derived CDR1 and CDR2 are MNHEY and SVGAGI. The J segment lost 2 bases and the V segment lost 5 bases, leaving 3 bases of the junction unmatched. Here the CDR3 reads CASSRGLAGPYEQYV. In DNA, the CDR3 is TGTGCCAGCAGTAGGGGACTAGCGGGGCCCTACGAGCAGTACGTC.

J is TRBJ2-7 and V is TRBV9; 10 nucleotides line up with TRBD2. Losses at the gene ends were 5 bases for V and 3 bases for J; bases not matched to a gene: 5. The CDR3 is 14 residues long. The germline CDR1 and CDR2 sequences are SGDLS and YYNGEE. CDR3 amino acids: CASSYLAGDYEQYF. CDR3 coding DNA: TGTGCCAGCAGTTACCTAGCGGGGGACTACGAGCAGTACTTC.